This T cell receptor (beta chain) derives from a study of T cells in Graves' hyperthyroidism and ophthalmopathy. This clonotype was seen at least ten times. The CDR3 spans 13 residues. The ends lost 2 bases at V and 8 bases at J; junction bases unmatched: 5. CDR1 is SEHNR, CDR2 FQNEAQ, per germline (reference sequence). Newly diagnosed hyperthyroidism patients aged 18 to 65 years had disease lasting under 2 months. Regions amplified from RNA transcripts were the TCR beta CDR3 regions. HTBI primers were the set used in a first-round RT-PCR of the TCR CDR3. TCRdb reprocessed the multiplex PCR reads via MiXCR and lists one record per CDR3 protein. This sample has hundreds of thousands of distinct CDR3 sequences, with 46% found just once.

The TCR originated in a woman between 18 and 30 years old with Graves' hyperthyroidism. The sequenced material came from peripheral blood or thyroid tissue (not recorded which). The gene calls are TRBV7-9 and TRBJ1-2; 7 nucleotides align to TRBD1. The CDR3 nucleotides are TGTGCCAGCAGCTTACCCGGGACAGACGGCTACACCTTC. Translated: CASSLPGTDGYTF.